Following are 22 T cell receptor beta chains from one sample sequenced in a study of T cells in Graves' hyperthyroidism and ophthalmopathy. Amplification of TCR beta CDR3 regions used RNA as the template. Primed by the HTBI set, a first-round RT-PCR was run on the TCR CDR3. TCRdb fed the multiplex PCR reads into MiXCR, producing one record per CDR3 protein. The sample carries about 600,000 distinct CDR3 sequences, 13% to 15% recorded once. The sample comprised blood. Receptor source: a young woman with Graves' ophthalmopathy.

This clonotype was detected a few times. The CDR3 is CATTPTGNTGELFF. The CDR3 DNA is TGTGCCACCACCCCAACAGGGAACACCGGGGAGCTGTTTTTT. The chain has TRBV28 and TRBJ2-2, with D maybe TRBD1 (5 bases). Trimming took off 10 bases at V and 1 base at J, with 13 bases between the two ends. The CDR3 is 14 amino acids. From germline, CDR1 is MDHEN and CDR2 SYDVKM. Drawing the rest from reference TRBV28 and TRBJ2-2, the complete variable domain is DVKVTQSSRYLVKRTGEKVFLECVQDMDHENMFWYRQDPGLGLRLIYFSYDVKMKEKGDIPEGYSVSREKKERFSLILESASTNQTSMYLCATTPTGNTGELFFGEGSRLTVL.

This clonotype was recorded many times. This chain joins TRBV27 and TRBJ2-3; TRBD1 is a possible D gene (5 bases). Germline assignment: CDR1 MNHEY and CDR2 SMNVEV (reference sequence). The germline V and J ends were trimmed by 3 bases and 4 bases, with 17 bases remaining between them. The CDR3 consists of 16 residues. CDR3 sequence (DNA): TGTGCCAGCAGTTTCCCTAGACCCCAGGGCCCAGATACGCAGTATTTT. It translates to CASSFPRPQGPDTQYF.

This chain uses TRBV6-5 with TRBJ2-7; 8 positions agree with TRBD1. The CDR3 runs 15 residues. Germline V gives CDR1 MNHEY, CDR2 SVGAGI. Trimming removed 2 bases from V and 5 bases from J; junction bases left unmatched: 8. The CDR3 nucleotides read TGTGCCAGCAGTTACCTCGGACAGGGTAGGGACGAGCAGTACTTC. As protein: CASSYLGQGRDEQYF.

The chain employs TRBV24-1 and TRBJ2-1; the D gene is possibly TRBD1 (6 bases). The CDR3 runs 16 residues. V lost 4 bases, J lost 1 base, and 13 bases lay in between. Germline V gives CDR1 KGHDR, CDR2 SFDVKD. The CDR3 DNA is TGTGCCACCAGTGAGTTGACAGGCGCTTCCTACAATGAGCAGTTCTTC. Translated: CATSELTGASYNEQFF.

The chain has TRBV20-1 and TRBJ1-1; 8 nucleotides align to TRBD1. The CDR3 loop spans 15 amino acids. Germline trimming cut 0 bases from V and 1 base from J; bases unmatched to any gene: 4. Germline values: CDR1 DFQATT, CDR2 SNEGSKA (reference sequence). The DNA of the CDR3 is TGCAGTGCTAGAGATCCGCAGGGGGCGAACACTGAAGCTTTCTTT. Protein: CSARDPQGANTEAFF.

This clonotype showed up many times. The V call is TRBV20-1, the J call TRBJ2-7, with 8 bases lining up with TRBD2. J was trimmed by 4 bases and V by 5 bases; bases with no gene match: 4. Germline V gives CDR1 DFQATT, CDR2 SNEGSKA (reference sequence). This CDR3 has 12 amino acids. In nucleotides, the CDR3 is TGCAGTGCTTATAGCGGGGTTTACGAGCAGTACTTC. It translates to CSAYSGVYEQYF.

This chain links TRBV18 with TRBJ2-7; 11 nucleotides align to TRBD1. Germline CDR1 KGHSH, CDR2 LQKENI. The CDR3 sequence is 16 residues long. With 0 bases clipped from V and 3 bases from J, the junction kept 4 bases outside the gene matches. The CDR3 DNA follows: TGTGCCAGCTCACCACCATGGACAGGGGGCCTCTACGAGCAGTACTTC. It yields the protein CASSPPWTGGLYEQYF.

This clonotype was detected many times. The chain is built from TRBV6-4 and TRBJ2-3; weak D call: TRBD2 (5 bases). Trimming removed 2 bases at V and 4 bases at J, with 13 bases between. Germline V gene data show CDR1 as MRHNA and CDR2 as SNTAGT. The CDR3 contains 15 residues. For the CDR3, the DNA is TGTGCCAGCAGTGACGTGGCGGTGGGAGCAGATACGCAGTATTTT. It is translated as CASSDVAVGADTQYF.

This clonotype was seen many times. This CDR3 reads CASSVGEGAYEQYF. CDR3 sequence (DNA): TGTGCCAGCAGCGTCGGTGAGGGAGCCTACGAGCAGTACTTC. V usage is TRBV9 and J usage is TRBJ2-7; D may be TRBD2 (5 bases). The V gene lost 2 bases and the J gene lost 2 bases, with 11 bases spanning the gap. The CDR3 contains 14 residues. The germline gives CDR1 SGDLS, CDR2 YYNGEE.

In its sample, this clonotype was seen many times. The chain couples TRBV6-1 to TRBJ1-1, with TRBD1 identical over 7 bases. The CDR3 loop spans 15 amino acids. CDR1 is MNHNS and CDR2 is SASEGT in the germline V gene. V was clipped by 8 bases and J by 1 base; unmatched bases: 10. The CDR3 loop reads CASSLSDRRNTEAFF. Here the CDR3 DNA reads TGTGCCAGCTCGCTCTCGGACAGGAGGAACACTGAAGCTTTCTTT.

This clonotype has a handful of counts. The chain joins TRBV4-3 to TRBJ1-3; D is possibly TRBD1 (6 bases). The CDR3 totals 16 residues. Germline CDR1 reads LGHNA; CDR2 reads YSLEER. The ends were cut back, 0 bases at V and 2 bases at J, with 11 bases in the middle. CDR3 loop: CASSQEGRGPGNTIYF. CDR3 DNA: TGCGCCAGCAGCCAAGAGGGGCGGGGGCCTGGAAACACCATATATTTT.

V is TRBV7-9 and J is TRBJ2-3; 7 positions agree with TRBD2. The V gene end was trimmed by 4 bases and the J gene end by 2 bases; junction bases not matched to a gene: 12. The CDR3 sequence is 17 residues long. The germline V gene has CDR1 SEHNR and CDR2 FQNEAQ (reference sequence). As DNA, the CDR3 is TGTGCCAGCAGCTCCTTACTAGCGACAGTCACCACAGATACGCAGTATTTT. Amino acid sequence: CASSSLLATVTTDTQYF.

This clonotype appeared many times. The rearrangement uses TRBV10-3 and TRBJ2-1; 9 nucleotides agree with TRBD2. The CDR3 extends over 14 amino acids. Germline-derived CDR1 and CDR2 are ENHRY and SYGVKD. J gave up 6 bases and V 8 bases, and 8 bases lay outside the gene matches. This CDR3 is CAILIAGGTNEQFF. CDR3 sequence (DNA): TGTGCCATCCTGATTGCGGGAGGGACCAATGAGCAGTTCTTC.

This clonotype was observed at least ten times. The CDR3 protein is CASSEAGLAGGRKYF. In DNA, the CDR3 is TGTGCCAGCAGTGAAGCCGGGCTAGCGGGAGGGCGAAAGTACTTC. The chain links TRBV2 to TRBJ2-7, with TRBD2 identical over 12 bases. CDR1 is SNHLY and CDR2 is FYNNEI in the germline V gene. Trimming at V came to 0 bases and at J to 11 bases, leaving 8 bases not matched to a gene. The CDR3 is made up of 15 amino acids.

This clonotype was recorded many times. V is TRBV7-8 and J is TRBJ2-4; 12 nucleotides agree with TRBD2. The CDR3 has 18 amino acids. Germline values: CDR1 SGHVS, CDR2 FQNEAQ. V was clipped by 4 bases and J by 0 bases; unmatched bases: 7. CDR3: CASSSGLAGPLAKNIQYF. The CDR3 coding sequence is TGTGCCAGCAGCTCAGGACTAGCGGGACCTCTAGCCAAAAACATTCAGTACTTC.

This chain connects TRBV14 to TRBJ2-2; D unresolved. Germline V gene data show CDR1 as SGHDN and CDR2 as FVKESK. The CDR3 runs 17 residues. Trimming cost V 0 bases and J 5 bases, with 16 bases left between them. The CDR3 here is CASSQDPTELLTGELFF. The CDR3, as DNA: TGTGCCAGCAGCCAAGACCCCACCGAGTTATTGACCGGGGAGCTGTTTTTT.

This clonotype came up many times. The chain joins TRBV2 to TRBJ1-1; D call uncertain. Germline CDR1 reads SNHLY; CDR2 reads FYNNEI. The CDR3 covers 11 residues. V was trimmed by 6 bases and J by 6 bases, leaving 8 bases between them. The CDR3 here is CASRGTAEAFF. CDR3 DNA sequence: TGTGCCAGCAGGGGCACAGCTGAAGCTTTCTTT.

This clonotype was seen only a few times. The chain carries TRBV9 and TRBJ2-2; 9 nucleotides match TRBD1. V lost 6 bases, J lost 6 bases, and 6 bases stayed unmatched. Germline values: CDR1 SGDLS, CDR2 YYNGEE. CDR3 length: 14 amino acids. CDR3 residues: CASKGQGLAGELFF. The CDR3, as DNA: TGTGCCAGCAAAGGACAGGGGCTGGCCGGGGAGCTGTTTTTT.

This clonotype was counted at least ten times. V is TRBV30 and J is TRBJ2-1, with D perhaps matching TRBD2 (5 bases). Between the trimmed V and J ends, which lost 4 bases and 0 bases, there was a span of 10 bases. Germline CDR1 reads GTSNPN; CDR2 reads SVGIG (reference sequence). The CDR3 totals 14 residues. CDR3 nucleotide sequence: TGTGCCTGGAACGTGGGGAGCTCCTACAATGAGCAGTTCTTC. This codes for CAWNVGSSYNEQFF.

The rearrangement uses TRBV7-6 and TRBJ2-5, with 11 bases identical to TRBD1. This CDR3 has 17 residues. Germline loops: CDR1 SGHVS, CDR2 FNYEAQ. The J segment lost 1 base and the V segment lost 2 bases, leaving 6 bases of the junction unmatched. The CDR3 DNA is TGTGCCAGCAGCTTACAGGGACAGGGGGAGGCCCAAGAGACCCAGTACTTC. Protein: CASSLQGQGEAQETQYF.

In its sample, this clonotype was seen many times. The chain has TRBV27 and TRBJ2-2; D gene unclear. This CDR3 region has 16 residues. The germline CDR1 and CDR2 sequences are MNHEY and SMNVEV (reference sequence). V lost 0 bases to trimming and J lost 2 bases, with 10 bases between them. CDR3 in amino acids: CASSLSLGRNTGELFF. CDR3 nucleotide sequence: TGTGCCAGCAGTTTATCGCTTGGACGCAACACCGGGGAGCTGTTTTTT.

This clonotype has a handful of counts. CDR3 amino acids: CASSSYMGGGNSPLHF. CDR3 bases: TGTGCCAGCAGCTCCTATATGGGTGGGGGGAATTCACCCCTCCACTTT. The chain is built from TRBV7-2 and TRBJ1-6, with D tentatively TRBD1 (5 bases). Trimming stripped 4 bases from V and 7 bases from J, with 17 bases between. The CDR3 runs 16 residues. Germline CDR1 is SGHTA and CDR2 is FQGNSA.